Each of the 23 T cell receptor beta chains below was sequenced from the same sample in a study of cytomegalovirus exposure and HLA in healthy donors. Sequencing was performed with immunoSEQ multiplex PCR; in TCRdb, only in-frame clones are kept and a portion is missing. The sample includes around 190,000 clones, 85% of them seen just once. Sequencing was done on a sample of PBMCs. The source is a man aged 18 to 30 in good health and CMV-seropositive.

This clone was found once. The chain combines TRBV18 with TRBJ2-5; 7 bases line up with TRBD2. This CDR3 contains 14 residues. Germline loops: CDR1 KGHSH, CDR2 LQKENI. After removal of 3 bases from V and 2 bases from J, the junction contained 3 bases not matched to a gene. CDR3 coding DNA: TGTGCCAGCTCACCGGGGGGGAGTCAAGAGACCCAGTACTTC. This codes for CASSPGGSQETQYF.

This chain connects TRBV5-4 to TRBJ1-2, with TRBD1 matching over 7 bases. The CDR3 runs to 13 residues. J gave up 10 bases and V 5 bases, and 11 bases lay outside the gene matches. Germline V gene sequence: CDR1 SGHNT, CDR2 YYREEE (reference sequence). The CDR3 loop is CASSFDRALSYTF. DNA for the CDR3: TGTGCCAGCAGTTTTGACAGGGCTTTGTCCTACACCTTC. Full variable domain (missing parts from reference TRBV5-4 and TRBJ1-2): ETGVTQSPTHLIKTRGQQVTLRCSSQSGHNTVSWYQQALGQGPQFIFQYYREEENGRGNFPPRFSGLQFPNYSSELNVNALELDDSALYLCASSFDRALSYTFGSGTRLTVV.

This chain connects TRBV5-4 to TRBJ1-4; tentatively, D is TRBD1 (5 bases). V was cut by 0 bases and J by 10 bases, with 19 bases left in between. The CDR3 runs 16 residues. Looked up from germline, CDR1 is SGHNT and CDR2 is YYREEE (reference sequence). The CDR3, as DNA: TGTGCCAGCAGCTTGGCCGAGGGGAGGATGGGTGGAAAACTGTTTTTT. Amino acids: CASSLAEGRMGGKLFF.

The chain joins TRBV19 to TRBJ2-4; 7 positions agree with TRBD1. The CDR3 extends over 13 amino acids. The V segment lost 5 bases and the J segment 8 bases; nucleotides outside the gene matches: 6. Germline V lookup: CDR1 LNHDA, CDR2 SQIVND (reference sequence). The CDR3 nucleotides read TGTGCCAGTAGTGACAGGGCTGGGGACATTCAGTACTTC. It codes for CASSDRAGDIQYF.

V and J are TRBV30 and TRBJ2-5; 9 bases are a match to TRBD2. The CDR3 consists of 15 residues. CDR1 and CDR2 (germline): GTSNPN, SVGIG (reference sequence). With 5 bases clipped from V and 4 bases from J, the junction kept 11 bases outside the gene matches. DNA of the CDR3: TGTGCCTGGTCAGTAATAGCGGGAGTGGGAGAGACCCAGTACTTC. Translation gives CAWSVIAGVGETQYF.

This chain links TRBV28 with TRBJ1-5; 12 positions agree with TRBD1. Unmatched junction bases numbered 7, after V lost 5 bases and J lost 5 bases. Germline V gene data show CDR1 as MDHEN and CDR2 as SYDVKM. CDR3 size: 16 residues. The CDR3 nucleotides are TGTGCCAGCAGTCGCCCCGGGACAGGGGGCTATCAGCCCCAGCATTTT. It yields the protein CASSRPGTGGYQPQHF. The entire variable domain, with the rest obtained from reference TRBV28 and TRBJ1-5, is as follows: DVKVTQSSRYLVKRTGEKVFLECVQDMDHENMFWYRQDPGLGLRLIYFSYDVKMKEKGDIPEGYSVSREKKERFSLILESASTNQTSMYLCASSRPGTGGYQPQHFGDGTRLSIL.

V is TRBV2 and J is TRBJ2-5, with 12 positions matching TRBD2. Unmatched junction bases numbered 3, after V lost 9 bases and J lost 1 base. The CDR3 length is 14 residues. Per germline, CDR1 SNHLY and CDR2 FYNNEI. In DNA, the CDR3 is TGTGCCAGTGGACTAGCGGGGTTCCAAGAGACCCAGTACTTC. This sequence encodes CASGLAGFQETQYF.

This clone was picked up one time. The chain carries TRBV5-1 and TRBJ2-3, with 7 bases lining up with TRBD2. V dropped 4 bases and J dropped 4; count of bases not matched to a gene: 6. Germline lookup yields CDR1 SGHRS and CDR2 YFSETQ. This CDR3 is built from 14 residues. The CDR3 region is CASSLEREADTQYF. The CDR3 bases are TGCGCCAGCAGCCTGGAGCGGGAAGCAGATACGCAGTATTTT.

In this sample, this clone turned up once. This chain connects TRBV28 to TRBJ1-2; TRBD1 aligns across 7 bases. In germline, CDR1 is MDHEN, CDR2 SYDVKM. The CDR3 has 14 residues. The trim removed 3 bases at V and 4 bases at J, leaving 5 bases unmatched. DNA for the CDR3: TGTGCCAGCAGTTTTCGAGGGGGCTTCTATGGCTACACCTTC. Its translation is CASSFRGGFYGYTF.

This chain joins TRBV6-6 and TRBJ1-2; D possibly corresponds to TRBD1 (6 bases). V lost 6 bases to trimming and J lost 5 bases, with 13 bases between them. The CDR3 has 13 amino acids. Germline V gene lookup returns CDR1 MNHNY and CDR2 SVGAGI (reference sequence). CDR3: CASSTNQGYGYTF. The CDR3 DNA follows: TGTGCCAGCAGCACCAACCAGGGGTATGGCTACACCTTC.

The chain's CDR3 is CASSYSNRPGELFF. The CDR3 coding sequence is TGTGCCAGCAGTTACTCGAACAGGCCCGGGGAGCTGTTTTTT. The rearrangement links TRBV6-5 to TRBJ2-2; tentative D call: TRBD1 (5 bases). Deletions cut 0 bases from V and 6 bases from J, with 8 bases between. Germline V gene sequence: CDR1 MNHEY, CDR2 SVGAGI. There are 14 residues in the CDR3.

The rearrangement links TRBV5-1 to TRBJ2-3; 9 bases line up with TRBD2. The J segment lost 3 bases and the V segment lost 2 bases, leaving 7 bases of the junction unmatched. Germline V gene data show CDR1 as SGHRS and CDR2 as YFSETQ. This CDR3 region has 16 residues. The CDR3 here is CASSLARGGLTDTQYF. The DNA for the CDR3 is TGCGCCAGCAGCTTAGCGCGGGGGGGCCTTACAGATACGCAGTATTTT.

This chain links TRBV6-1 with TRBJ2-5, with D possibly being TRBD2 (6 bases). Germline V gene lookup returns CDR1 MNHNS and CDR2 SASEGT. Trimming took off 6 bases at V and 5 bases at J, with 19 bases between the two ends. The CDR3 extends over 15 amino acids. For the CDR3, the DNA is TGTGCCAGCAGGTACCGGGACTCCGTAGCGGAGACCCAGTACTTC. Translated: CASRYRDSVAETQYF.

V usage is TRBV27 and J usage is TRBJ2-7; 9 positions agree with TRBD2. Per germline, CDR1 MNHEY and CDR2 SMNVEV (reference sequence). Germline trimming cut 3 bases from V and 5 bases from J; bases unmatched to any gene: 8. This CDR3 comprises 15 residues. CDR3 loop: CASSLGGRDEDEQYF. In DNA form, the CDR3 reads TGTGCCAGCAGTTTGGGCGGGAGGGACGAGGACGAGCAGTACTTC.

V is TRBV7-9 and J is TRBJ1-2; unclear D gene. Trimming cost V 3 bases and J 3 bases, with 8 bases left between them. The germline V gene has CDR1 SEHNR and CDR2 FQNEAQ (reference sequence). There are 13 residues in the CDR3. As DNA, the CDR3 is TGTGCCAGCAGCTTTTCCGGGGACTATGGCTACACCTTC. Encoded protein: CASSFSGDYGYTF.

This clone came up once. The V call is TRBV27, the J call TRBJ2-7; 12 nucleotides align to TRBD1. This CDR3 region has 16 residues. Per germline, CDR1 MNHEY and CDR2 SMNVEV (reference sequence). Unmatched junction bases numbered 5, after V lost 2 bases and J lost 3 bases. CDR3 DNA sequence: TGTGCCAGCAGTTTAGATGGGACAGGGGGCTTCTACGAGCAGTACTTC. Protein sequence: CASSLDGTGGFYEQYF.

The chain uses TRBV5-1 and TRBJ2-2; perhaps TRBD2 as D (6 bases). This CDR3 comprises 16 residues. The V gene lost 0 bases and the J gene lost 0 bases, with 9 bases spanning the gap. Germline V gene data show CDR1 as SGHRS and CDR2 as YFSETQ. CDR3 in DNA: TGCGCCAGCAGCTTGGATTCGGGAGCGAACACCGGGGAGCTGTTTTTT. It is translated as CASSLDSGANTGELFF.

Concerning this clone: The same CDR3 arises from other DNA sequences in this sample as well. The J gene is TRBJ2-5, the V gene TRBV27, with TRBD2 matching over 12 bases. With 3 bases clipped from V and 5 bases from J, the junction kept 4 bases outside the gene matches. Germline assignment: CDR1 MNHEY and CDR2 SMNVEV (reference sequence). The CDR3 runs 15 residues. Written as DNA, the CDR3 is TGTGCCAGCAGTTTGCTAGCGGGAGGGGGTGAGACCCAGTACTTC. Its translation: CASSLLAGGGETQYF.

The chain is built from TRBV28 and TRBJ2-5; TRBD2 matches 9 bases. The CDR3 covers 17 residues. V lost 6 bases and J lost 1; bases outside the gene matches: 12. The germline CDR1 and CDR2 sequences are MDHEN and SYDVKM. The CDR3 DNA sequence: TGTGCCAGCAGCTATCCAGCTAGCGGGGCGTTCCAAGAGACCCAGTACTTC. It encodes CASSYPASGAFQETQYF. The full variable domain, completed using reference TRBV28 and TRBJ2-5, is DVKVTQSSRYLVKRTGEKVFLECVQDMDHENMFWYRQDPGLGLRLIYFSYDVKMKEKGDIPEGYSVSREKKERFSLILESASTNQTSMYLCASSYPASGAFQETQYFGPGTRLLVL.

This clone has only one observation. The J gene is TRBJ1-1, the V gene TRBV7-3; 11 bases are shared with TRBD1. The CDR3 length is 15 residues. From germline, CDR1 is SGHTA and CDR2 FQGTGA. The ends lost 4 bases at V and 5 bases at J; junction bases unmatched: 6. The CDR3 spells CASSSGQGAHTEAFF. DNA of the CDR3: TGTGCCAGCAGCTCCGGACAGGGGGCGCATACTGAAGCTTTCTTT.

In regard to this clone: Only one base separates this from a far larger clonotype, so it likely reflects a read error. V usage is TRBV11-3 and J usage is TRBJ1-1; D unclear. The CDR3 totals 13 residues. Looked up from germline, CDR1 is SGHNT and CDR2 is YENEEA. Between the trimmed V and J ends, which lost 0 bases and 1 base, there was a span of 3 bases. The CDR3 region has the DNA TGTGCCAGCAGCTTAGAGAGGAACACTGAAGCTTTCTTT. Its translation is CASSLERNTEAFF.

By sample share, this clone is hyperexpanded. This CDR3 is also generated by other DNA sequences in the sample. The CDR3 coding sequence is TGTGCCAGCAGCCCGGGACTAGCCGCATACGAGCAGTACTTC. Its translation is CASSPGLAAYEQYF. The chain joins TRBV5-4 to TRBJ2-7, with 9 bases that match TRBD2. V trimming: 4 bases; J trimming: 4 bases; junction bases outside the gene matches: 6. Germline CDR1 is SGHNT and CDR2 is YYREEE (reference sequence). The CDR3 extends over 14 amino acids.

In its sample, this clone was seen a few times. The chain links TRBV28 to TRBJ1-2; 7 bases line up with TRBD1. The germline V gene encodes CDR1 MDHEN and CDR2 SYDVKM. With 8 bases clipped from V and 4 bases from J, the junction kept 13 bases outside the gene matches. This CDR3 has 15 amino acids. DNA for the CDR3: TGTGCCAGCTGGGACAGCAGAAGGGATAGCTATGGCTACACCTTC. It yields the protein CASWDSRRDSYGYTF.